This entry lists 17 T cell receptor beta chains sequenced from one sample in a study of T-cell memory formation after mild COVID-19. TCRdb analysed the 5' RACE reads with MiXCR anew, one entry per CDR3 protein. Of around 200,000 distinct CDR3 sequences in the sample, about 10% are singletons; the top ten hold 3%. The sample was PBMCs or a T cell subset sorted from them (not recorded which). The receptors here all came from a man in his late teens or twenties who had mild COVID-19 (a few samples of this study predate the infection). Cell type and time point are not known.

In its sample, this clonotype was seen many times. The chain links TRBV5-4 to TRBJ2-5; 7 bases agree with TRBD2. Trimming took 1 base from V and 1 from J; bases not matched to a gene: 4. The CDR3 totals 15 residues. From germline, CDR1 is SGHNT and CDR2 YYREEE (reference sequence). CDR3 DNA sequence: TGTGCCAGCAGCTTGTCCAGCGGGGCCCAAGAGACCCAGTACTTC. Translation gives CASSLSSGAQETQYF.

CDR3 in amino acids: CASSPRSGQETQYF. Written as DNA, the CDR3 is TGTGCCAGCTCACCACGGTCAGGGCAAGAGACCCAGTACTTC. The chain carries TRBV18 and TRBJ2-5; D is perhaps TRBD1 (5 bases). This CDR3 has 14 amino acids. Germline V gene lookup returns CDR1 KGHSH and CDR2 LQKENI. Deletions cut 1 base from V and 2 bases from J, with 8 bases between.

This clonotype has more than one count but fewer than ten. This chain uses TRBV18 with TRBJ2-3; a weak D match, TRBD1 (5 bases). Per the germline V gene, CDR1 is KGHSH and CDR2 is LQKENI. This CDR3 comprises 14 residues. The V end lost 5 bases, the J end lost 2 bases, and 11 bases lay between the germline ends. The CDR3 loop is CASSETGYTDTQYF. CDR3 sequence (DNA): TGTGCCAGCTCAGAAACAGGTTACACAGATACGCAGTATTTT.

This chain's CDR3 is CASSSTRQGVTYEQYV. The CDR3 DNA reads TGTGCCAGCAGCTCAACAAGACAGGGGGTGACCTACGAGCAGTACGTC. V and J are TRBV7-9 and TRBJ2-7, with 9 positions matching TRBD1. CDR1 is SEHNR and CDR2 is FQNEAQ in the germline V gene (reference sequence). There are 16 residues in the CDR3. The V segment lost 4 bases and the J segment 2 bases; nucleotides outside the gene matches: 9.

This clonotype was picked up many times. The CDR3 DNA is TGTGCCAGCAGTGAATGGTTTTCTTCCTACGAGCAGTACTTC. Translation gives CASSEWFSSYEQYF. The V and J genes are TRBV2 and TRBJ2-7; D is undetermined. Trimming removed 2 bases from V and 1 base from J, with 9 bases in between. There are 14 residues in the CDR3. Looked up from germline, CDR1 is SNHLY and CDR2 is FYNNEI.

Many counts were recorded for this clonotype. The chain has TRBV29-1 and TRBJ2-3; unclear D gene. CDR1 and CDR2 from the germline V gene are SQVTM and ANQGSEA. V shed 3 bases and J shed 2 bases, with 9 bases lying between them. This CDR3 has 13 residues. CDR3 sequence: CSVDLLLTDTQYF. In nucleotides, the CDR3 is TGCAGCGTTGATTTGCTCCTCACAGATACGCAGTATTTT.

This chain connects TRBV12-3 or TRBV12-4 to TRBJ1-4; D remains unclear. This CDR3 has 13 residues. Trimming shortened V by 6 bases and J by 7 bases, and 12 bases separated the two germline ends. CDR3 protein: CASSGGRLEKLFF. The CDR3 nucleotides read TGTGCCAGCAGCGGAGGGCGGCTTGAAAAACTGTTTTTT.

The rearrangement joins TRBV29-1 to TRBJ2-1, with TRBD1 matching 9 bases. CDR3 size: 14 residues. The J segment lost 6 bases and the V segment lost 7 bases, leaving 10 bases of the junction unmatched. Germline V gene lookup returns CDR1 SQVTM and CDR2 ANQGSEA. This CDR3 reads CSGPTGQGSNEQFF. In DNA form, the CDR3 reads TGCAGCGGGCCCACGGGACAGGGTTCCAATGAGCAGTTCTTC.

The V and J genes are TRBV6-2 or TRBV6-3 and TRBJ2-2, with D possibly TRBD1 on 6 matching bases. The germline gives CDR1 MNHEY, CDR2 SVGEGT. CDR3 size: 15 residues. V was shortened by 6 bases and J by 3 bases, with 14 bases between the two germline ends. CDR3 sequence reads: CASSNRDIYTGELFF. As DNA, the CDR3 is TGTGCCAGCAGCAACCGGGACATATACACCGGGGAGCTGTTTTTT.

This rearrangement joins TRBV28 to TRBJ2-7; D is undetermined. Germline CDR1 and CDR2: MDHEN and SYDVKM. The length of the CDR3 is 13 residues. V lost 3 bases, J lost 0 bases, and 6 bases lay in between. This chain's CDR3 is CASSFPHSYEQYV. In DNA form, the CDR3 reads TGTGCCAGCAGTTTCCCACACTCCTACGAGCAGTACGTC.

The chain links TRBV20-1 to TRBJ2-7, with 8 positions matching TRBD1. The V and J ends lost 6 bases and 6 bases, in that order; junction bases with no gene match: 4. The CDR3 consists of 11 residues. CDR1 DFQATT and CDR2 SNEGSKA come from the germline V gene (reference sequence). This chain's CDR3 is CSARTGPEQYV. The CDR3 bases are TGCAGTGCGAGGACAGGGCCCGAGCAGTACGTC.

This clonotype was counted between two and nine times. V gene TRBV20-1 combines with J gene TRBJ1-5; TRBD1 aligns across 11 bases. The germline CDR1 and CDR2 sequences are DFQATT and SNEGSKA (reference sequence). The CDR3 covers 14 residues. The V segment lost 6 bases and the J segment 3 bases; nucleotides outside the gene matches: 4. CDR3 nucleotides: TGCAGTGCACTGGGACAGGGGGACAATCAGCCCCAGCATTTT. Translation: CSALGQGDNQPQHF.

This clonotype has at least ten counts. This sequence joins TRBV20-1 and TRBJ2-5, with TRBD2 matching 10 bases. The V gene's germline CDR1 is DFQATT and CDR2 SNEGSKA (reference sequence). The CDR3 totals 16 residues. The trim removed 6 bases at V and 1 base at J, leaving 11 bases unmatched. Written as DNA, the CDR3 is TGCAGTGCGAGAAATAGCGGGGGGCCCTTCCAAGAGACCCAGTACTTC. Residues: CSARNSGGPFQETQYF.

In its sample, this clonotype was seen many times. V usage is TRBV20-1 and J usage is TRBJ1-2; no firm D call. The CDR3 totals 9 residues. The V gene lost 4 bases and the J gene lost 3 bases, with 0 bases spanning the gap. Germline values: CDR1 DFQATT, CDR2 SNEGSKA (reference sequence). CDR3 sequence: CSANYGYTF. The CDR3 DNA reads as TGCAGTGCTAACTATGGCTACACCTTC.

For this clonotype: This could be a read error, since a much larger clone is one nucleotide away. The chain links TRBV18 to TRBJ1-5; tentatively, D is TRBD1 (5 bases). The CDR3 sequence is 15 residues long. CDR1 KGHSH and CDR2 LQKENI come from the germline V gene. Here the CDR3 reads CASSPSQVSIQPQHF. Here the CDR3 DNA reads TGTGCCAGCTCACCTTCACAGGTTAGCATTCAGCCCCAGCATTTT.

This clonotype was found a few times. The chain combines TRBV7-6 with TRBJ2-2; D gene ambiguous. From germline, CDR1 is SGHVS and CDR2 FNYEAQ. The CDR3 runs to 14 residues. Trimming left V 0 bases short and J 6 bases short, with 8 bases between. The CDR3 DNA sequence: TGTGCCAGCAGCTTAGCGCCAAGGCCCGGGGAGCTGTTTTTT. Translating gives CASSLAPRPGELFF.

V is TRBV20-1 and J is TRBJ1-6; a possible D gene is TRBD1 (6 bases). From germline, CDR1 is DFQATT and CDR2 SNEGSKA (reference sequence). Deletions cut 3 bases from V and 8 bases from J, with 20 bases between. This CDR3 has 16 amino acids. CDR3 residues: CSARASPGTLDSPLHF. CDR3 DNA sequence: TGCAGTGCTAGGGCCAGTCCCGGGACACTAGATTCACCCCTCCACTTT.